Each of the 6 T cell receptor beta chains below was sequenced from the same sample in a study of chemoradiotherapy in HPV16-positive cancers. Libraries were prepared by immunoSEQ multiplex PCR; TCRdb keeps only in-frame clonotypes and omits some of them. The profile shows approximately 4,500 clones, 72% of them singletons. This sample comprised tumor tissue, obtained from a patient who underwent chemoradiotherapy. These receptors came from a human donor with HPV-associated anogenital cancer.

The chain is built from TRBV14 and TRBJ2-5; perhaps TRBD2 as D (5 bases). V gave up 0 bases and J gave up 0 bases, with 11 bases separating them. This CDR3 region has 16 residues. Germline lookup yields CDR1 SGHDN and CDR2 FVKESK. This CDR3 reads CASSQEERRYQETQYF. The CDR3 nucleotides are TGTGCCAGCAGCCAAGAGGAGCGGCGGTACCAAGAGACCCAGTACTTC. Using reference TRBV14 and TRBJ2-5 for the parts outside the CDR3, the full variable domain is EAGVTQFPSHSVIEKGQTVTLRCDPISGHDNLYWYRRVMGKEIKFLLHFVKESKQDESGMPNNRFLAERTGGTYSTLKVQPAELEDSGVYFCASSQEERRYQETQYFGPGTRLLVL.

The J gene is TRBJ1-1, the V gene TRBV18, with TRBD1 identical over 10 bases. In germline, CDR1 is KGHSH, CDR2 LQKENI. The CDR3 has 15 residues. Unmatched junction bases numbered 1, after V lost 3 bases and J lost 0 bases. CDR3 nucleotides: TGTGCCAGCTCACCCGGGACAGGGGTGAACACTGAAGCTTTCTTT. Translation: CASSPGTGVNTEAFF.

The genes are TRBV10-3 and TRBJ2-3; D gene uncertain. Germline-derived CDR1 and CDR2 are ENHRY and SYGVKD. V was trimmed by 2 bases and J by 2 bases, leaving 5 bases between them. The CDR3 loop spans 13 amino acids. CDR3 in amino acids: CAISETPTDTQYF. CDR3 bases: TGTGCCATCAGTGAGACCCCCACAGATACGCAGTATTTT.

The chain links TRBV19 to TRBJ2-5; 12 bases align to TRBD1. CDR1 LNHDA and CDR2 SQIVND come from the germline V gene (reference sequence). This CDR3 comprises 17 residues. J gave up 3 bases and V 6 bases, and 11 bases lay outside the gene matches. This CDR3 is CASRSTGTGGKEETQYF. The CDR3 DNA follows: TGTGCCAGTAGATCGACCGGGACAGGGGGCAAGGAAGAGACCCAGTACTTC.

DNA of the CDR3: TGTGCCAGCAGTTTGGACCGCAATGAGCAGTTCTTC. Protein sequence: CASSLDRNEQFF. The chain recombines TRBV6-5 with TRBJ2-1; D unclear. The length of the CDR3 is 12 residues. Trimming took 4 bases from V and 6 from J, leaving 7 bases between them. Germline values: CDR1 MNHEY, CDR2 SVGAGI.

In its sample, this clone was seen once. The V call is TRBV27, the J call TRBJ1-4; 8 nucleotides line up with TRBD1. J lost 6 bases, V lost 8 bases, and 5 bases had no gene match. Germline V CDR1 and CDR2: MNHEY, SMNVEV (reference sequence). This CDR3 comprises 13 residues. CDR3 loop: CASQGQGYEKLFF. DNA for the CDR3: TGTGCCAGCCAAGGACAGGGTTATGAAAAACTGTTTTTT. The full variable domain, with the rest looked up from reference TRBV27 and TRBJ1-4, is EAQVTQNPRYLITVTGKKLTVTCSQNMNHEYMSWYRQDPGLGLRQIYYSMNVEVTDKGDVPEGYKVSRKEKRNFPLILESPSPNQTSLYFCASQGQGYEKLFFGSGTQLSVL.